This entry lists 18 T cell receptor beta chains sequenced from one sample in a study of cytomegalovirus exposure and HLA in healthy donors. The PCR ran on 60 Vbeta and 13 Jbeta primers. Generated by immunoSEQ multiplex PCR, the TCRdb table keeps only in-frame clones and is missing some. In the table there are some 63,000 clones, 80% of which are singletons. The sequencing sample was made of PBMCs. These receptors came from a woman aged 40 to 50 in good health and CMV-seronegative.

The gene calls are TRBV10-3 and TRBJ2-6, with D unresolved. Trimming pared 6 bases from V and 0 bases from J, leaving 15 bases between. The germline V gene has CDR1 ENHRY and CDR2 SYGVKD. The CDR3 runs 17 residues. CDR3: CAIRAGLHNSGANVLTF. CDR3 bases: TGTGCCATCAGGGCAGGTTTACACAACTCTGGGGCCAACGTCCTGACTTTC.

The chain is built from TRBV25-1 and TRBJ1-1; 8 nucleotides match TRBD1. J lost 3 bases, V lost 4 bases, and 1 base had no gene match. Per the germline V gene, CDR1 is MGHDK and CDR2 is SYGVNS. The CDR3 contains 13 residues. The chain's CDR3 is CASSATGDTEAFF. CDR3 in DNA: TGTGCCAGCAGTGCGACAGGGGACACTGAAGCTTTCTTT.

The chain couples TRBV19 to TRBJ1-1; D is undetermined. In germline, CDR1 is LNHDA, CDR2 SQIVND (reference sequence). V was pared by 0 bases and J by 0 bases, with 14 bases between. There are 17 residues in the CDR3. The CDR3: CASSIDLREHMNTEAFF. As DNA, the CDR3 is TGTGCCAGTAGTATAGATCTGAGGGAGCACATGAACACTGAAGCTTTCTTT.

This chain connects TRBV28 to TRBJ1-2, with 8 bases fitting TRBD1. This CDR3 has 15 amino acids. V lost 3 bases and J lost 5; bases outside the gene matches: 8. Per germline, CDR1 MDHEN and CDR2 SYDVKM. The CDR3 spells CASSFPDRGGYGYTF. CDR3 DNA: TGTGCCAGCAGTTTCCCCGACAGGGGAGGATATGGCTACACCTTC.

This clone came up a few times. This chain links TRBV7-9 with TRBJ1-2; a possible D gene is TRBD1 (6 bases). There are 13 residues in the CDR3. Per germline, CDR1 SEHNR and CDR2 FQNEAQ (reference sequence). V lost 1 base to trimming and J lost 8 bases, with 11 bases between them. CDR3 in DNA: TGTGCCAGCAGCTTAGACAGGGTAGAGGGCTACACCTTC. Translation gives CASSLDRVEGYTF.

The chain's CDR3 is CASSIASSGSTNEQFF. DNA for the CDR3: TGTGCCAGTAGTATTGCCTCTAGCGGGAGTACGAATGAGCAGTTCTTC. The V and J genes are TRBV19 and TRBJ2-1; the match to TRBD2 covers 10 bases. The CDR3 extends over 16 amino acids. Germline CDR1 LNHDA, CDR2 SQIVND (reference sequence). Trimming took 3 bases from V and 7 from J; bases not matched to a gene: 9.

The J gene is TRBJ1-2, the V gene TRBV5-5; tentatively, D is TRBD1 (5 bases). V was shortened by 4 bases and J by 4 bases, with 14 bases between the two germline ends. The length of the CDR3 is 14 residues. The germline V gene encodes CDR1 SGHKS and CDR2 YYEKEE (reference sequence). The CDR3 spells CASSPPQGTYGYTF. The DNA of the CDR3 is TGTGCCAGCAGCCCCCCCCAGGGAACCTATGGCTACACCTTC.

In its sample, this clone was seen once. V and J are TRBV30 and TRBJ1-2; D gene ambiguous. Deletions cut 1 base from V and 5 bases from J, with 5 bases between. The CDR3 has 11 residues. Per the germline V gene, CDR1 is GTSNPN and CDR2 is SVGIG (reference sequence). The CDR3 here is CAWSGGYGYTF. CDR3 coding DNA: TGTGCCTGGAGTGGCGGATATGGCTACACCTTC.

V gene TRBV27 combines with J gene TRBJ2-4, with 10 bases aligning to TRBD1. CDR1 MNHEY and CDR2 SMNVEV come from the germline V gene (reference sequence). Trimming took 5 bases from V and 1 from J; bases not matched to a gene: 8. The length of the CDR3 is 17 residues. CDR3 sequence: CASSLTGGHFAKNIQYF. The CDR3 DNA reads TGTGCCAGCAGTCTGACAGGGGGCCATTTCGCCAAAAACATTCAGTACTTC.

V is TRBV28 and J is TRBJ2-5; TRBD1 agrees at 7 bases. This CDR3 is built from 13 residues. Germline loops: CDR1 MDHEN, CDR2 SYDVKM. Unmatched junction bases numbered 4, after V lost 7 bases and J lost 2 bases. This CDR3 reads CASKTGQQETQYF. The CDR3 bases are TGTGCCAGCAAAACGGGACAGCAAGAGACCCAGTACTTC.

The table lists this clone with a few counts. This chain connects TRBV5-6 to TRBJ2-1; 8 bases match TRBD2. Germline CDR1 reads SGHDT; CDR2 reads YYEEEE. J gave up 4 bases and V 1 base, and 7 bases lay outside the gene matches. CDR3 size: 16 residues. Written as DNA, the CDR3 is TGTGCCAGCAGCTTGAGAACGGGAGGGCCATACAATGAGCAGTTCTTC. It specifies CASSLRTGGPYNEQFF. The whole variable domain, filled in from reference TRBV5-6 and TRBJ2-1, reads DAGVTQSPTHLIKTRGQQVTLRCSPKSGHDTVSWYQQALGQGPQFIFQYYEEEERQRGNFPDRFSGHQFPNYSSELNVNALLLGDSALYLCASSLRTGGPYNEQFFGPGTRLTVL.

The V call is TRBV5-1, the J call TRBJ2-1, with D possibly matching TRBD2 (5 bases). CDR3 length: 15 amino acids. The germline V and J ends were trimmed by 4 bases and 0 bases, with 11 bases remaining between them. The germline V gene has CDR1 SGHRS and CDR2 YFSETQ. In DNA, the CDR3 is TGCGCCAGCAGCCGTAGCGCGAGCTCCTACAATGAGCAGTTCTTC. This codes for CASSRSASSYNEQFF.

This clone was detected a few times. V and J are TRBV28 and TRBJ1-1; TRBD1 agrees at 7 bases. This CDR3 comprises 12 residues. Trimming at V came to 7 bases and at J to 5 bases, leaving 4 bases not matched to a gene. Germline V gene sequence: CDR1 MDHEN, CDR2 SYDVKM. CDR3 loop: CASTMTGTEAFF. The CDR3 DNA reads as TGTGCCAGCACCATGACAGGGACTGAAGCTTTCTTT.

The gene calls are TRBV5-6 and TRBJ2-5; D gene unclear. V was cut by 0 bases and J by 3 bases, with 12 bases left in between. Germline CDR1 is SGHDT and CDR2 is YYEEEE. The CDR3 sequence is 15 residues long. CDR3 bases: TGTGCCAGCAGCTTGGAGTATTTGGCAGAAGAGACCCAGTACTTC. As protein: CASSLEYLAEETQYF.

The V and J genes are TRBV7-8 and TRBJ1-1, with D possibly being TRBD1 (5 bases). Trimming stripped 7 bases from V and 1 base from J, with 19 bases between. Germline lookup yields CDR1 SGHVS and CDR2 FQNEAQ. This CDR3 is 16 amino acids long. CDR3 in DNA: TGTGCCAGCACCAAAGGGGCCCCTCCGGCGAACACTGAAGCTTTCTTT. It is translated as CASTKGAPPANTEAFF.

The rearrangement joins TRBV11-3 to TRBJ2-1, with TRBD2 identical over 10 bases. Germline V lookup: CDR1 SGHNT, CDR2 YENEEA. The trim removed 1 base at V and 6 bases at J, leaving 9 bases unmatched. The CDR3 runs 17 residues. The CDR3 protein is CASSLGVGSGRTNEQFF. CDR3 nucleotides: TGTGCCAGCAGCTTAGGAGTGGGTAGCGGGAGGACCAATGAGCAGTTCTTC.

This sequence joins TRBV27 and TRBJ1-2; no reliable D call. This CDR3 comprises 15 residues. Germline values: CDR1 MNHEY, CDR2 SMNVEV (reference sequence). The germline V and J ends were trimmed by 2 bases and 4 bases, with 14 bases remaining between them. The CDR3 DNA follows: TGTGCCAGCAGTTTACGCCAGGCCTCAGTCTATGGCTACACCTTC. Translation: CASSLRQASVYGYTF.

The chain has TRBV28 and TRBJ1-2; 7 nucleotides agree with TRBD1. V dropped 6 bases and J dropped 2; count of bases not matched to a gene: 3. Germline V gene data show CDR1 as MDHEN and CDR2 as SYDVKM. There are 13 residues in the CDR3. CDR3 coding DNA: TGTGCCAGCAGCAGGGGACAGAACTATGGCTACACCTTC. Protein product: CASSRGQNYGYTF.